The next 3 T cell receptor beta chains were all read from a single sample in a study of blood T cell repertoires in COVID-19. The data were produced by immunoSEQ multiplex PCR, yet TCRdb's version contains in-frame clones alone and is incomplete. The sample carries around 59,000 clones, 88% recorded once. Material: peripheral blood. The receptors were gathered from a man in his sixties with acute or convalescent COVID-19.

The chain joins TRBV28 to TRBJ1-5; D call uncertain. The CDR3 is 17 amino acids. Germline assignment: CDR1 MDHEN and CDR2 SYDVKM. V lost 3 bases and J lost 1, with 16 bases in between. CDR3 bases: TGTGCCAGCAGTTTCGCGCTCGGAGGGAGCAGCAATCAGCCCCAGCATTTT. It codes for CASSFALGGSSNQPQHF.

In DNA, the CDR3 is TGCGCCAGCAGCTGGACTAGCGGGAGCTCCTACAATGAGCAGTTCTTC. Protein sequence: CASSWTSGSSYNEQFF. The chain employs TRBV5-1 and TRBJ2-1, with TRBD2 matching 13 bases. Germline loops: CDR1 SGHRS, CDR2 YFSETQ. The CDR3 length is 16 residues. The J segment lost 0 bases and the V segment lost 3 bases, leaving 0 bases of the junction unmatched.

J is TRBJ2-5 and V is TRBV27; a weak D match, TRBD1 (6 bases). Germline CDR1 MNHEY, CDR2 SMNVEV (reference sequence). The ends were cut back, 3 bases at V and 6 bases at J, with 14 bases in the middle. The length of the CDR3 is 14 residues. CDR3 nucleotides: TGTGCCAGCAGTTTCTCAGGGGCCGTGCAGACCCAGTACTTC. It translates to CASSFSGAVQTQYF.